Here is one TCR beta chain with its context. The specificity of this receptor is unknown. There are no base qualities to consult, and no much larger clone falls within one base. The source of the sample is a study of blood T cell repertoires in COVID-19 (TCRdb year 2020). Study-wide context: The collaborator samples originated in the United States, Italy and Spain and spanned the acute and convalescent phases of COVID-19. The prospective study material was composed of cDNA or gDNA derived from T cells, B-cell-depleted T cells, or PBMCs. The dataset comprised deeply sampled blood TCRbeta repertoires from subjects exposed to, actively infected with, or recovered from COVID-19. The repertoires were released in a freely available public database intended as a resource for research on the immune response to SARS-CoV-2. Samples were obtained from the ongoing ImmuneRACE study (first 160 participants) and from approximately 1,200 subjects provided by 6 global collaborators. Sample metadata almost always included a de-identified subject ID, COVID-19 status, age in years and sex. Where available, HLA class I and class II types were obtained from metadata supplied by the sample provider rather than from assay-based typing. Study-wide conclusions, independent of this receptor: How much clinical and demographic metadata was included differed by source and by participant, and the metadata was provided uncurated.

The collaborating institutions used their own protocols to collect whole blood in K2EDTA tubes. Collaborator samples were shipped for TCRbeta analysis as frozen whole blood, isolated PBMCs, or DNA extracted from either sample type. Via the germline V gene, CDR1 is SGHAT and CDR2 FQNNGV. The junction carries 6 bases between V and J, which are trimmed by 1 base and 3 bases respectively. The CDR3 covers 13 residues, taking in both the cysteine and the phenylalanine. Left in the record is the CDR3 DNA by itself, 39 bases read in frame from the first base. TCRbeta CDR3 regions were amplified from genomic DNA using the immunoSEQ Assay, a bias-controlled multiplex PCR. The study's processing was this. Within the assay, amplification of reference gene primers was used to estimate how many nucleated cells each sample contained. To quantify the absolute abundance of each unique TCRbeta CDR3 rearrangement, sequence reads were collapsed and filtered. For each sample, productive Simpson clonality was calculated as the square root of Simpson's diversity index over productive rearrangements. As stored in TCRdb, this immuneACCESS dataset retains in-frame rearrangements with V and J assigned. A fraction of the clones does not appear; measured against another copy, unresolved V genes explain less than half of the discrepancy, and the remainder lacks a known reason. V and J calls and clone size are given by that table; D and trimming were obtained from the DNA. In all, the sample holds 200,000 to 250,000 clones, and approximately 80% of those were seen once. Together, the top ten hold 4.5% to 6% of the sample.

The sequenced sample was peripheral blood. The receptor was isolated from a woman aged 80 or over with active or convalescent COVID-19. The chain joins TRBV11-2 to TRBJ1-1; no D segment can be confidently identified. The CDR3 has the sequence CASSLARYTEAFF. The nucleotide sequence reads as follows: TGTGCCAGCAGCTTAGCCAGGTACACTGAAGCTTTCTTT.